This T cell receptor (beta chain) was captured in a study of CD8 T cells in Susac syndrome. Reverse transcription of about 0.5 to 1 ug RNA was performed with random hexamers. TCRdb re-called the immunoSEQ multiplex PCR reads with MiXCR, one entry per CDR3 protein. The sample records approximately 200,000 distinct CDR3 sequences, around 93% being singletons. CDR1 and CDR2 from the germline V gene are MNHEY and SMNVEV (reference sequence). The CDR3 is 14 amino acids. V was trimmed by 5 bases and J by 5 bases, leaving 15 bases between them. The chain employs TRBV27 and TRBJ1-1, with D hard to call. The sequence came from a human donor with multiple sclerosis. Sequencing used CD4+ T cells from PBMCs. The CDR3 sequence: CASSPPGKRTEAFF. CDR3 bases: TGTGCCAGCAGTCCACCGGGTAAGAGGACTGAAGCTTTCTTT.